The 26 T cell receptor beta chains given below trace back to one sample, sequenced in a study of Ad26.COV2.S vaccination and SARS-CoV-2 variants. Sample treatment: roughly 19 received Ad26.COV2.S at low or high dose, single or two shots; 5 received placebo; per-sample allocation not given. Repertoires come from day 63 after the first vaccine or placebo injection. Here immunoSEQ multiplex PCR was the method, and the copy in TCRdb shows in-frame clones only, minus some. Among hundreds of thousands of clones, 83% were seen once, and the ten largest hold about 7.4%. Sequencing used peripheral blood, obtained in a trial of Ad26.COV2.S vaccine versus placebo. The receptors were sampled from a person aged 18-65 years who received the Ad26.COV2.S COVID-19 vaccine or a placebo.

The chain links TRBV18 to TRBJ2-7; D tentatively reads TRBD1 or TRBD2 (5 bases each). V dropped 0 bases and J dropped 2 bases, with 11 bases sitting between them. The CDR3 covers 15 residues. Looked up from germline, CDR1 is KGHSH and CDR2 is LQKENI. The CDR3 coding sequence is TGTGCCAGCTCACCACCGGGGACGGTCGCCTACGAGCAGTACTTC. Its translation is CASSPPGTVAYEQYF.

The count of this clone is one. Other nucleotide sequences from this sample produce the same CDR3. The rearrangement joins TRBV7-3 to TRBJ1-1; no clear D gene. The CDR3 has 13 amino acids. V was trimmed by 4 bases and J by 1 base, leaving 7 bases between them. CDR1 and CDR2 (germline): SGHTA, FQGTGA. CDR3 coding DNA: TGTGCCAGCAGCTCTCAGCCGAACACTGAAGCTTTCTTT. It is translated as CASSSQPNTEAFF.

This clone has a single count. The rearrangement uses TRBV5-1 and TRBJ1-2; 7 bases are shared with TRBD1. V trimming: 3 bases; J trimming: 8 bases; junction bases outside the gene matches: 13. The CDR3 length is 15 residues. The germline CDR1 and CDR2 sequences are SGHRS and YFSETQ. CDR3 residues: CASSSDTTGVEGYTF. The CDR3 nucleotides are TGCGCCAGCAGCTCGGATACAACAGGGGTCGAAGGCTACACCTTC.

The CDR3 reads CATSRDPGNNSPLHF. The CDR3 bases are TGTGCCACCAGCAGAGATCCCGGGAATAATTCACCCCTCCACTTT. This chain joins TRBV15 and TRBJ1-6; D ambiguous. The CDR3 is made up of 15 amino acids. Germline lookup yields CDR1 LNHNV and CDR2 YYDKDF (reference sequence). Trimming left V 0 bases short and J 5 bases short, with 8 bases between.

The chain employs TRBV27 and TRBJ1-1, with D tentatively TRBD1 (6 bases). Germline assignment: CDR1 MNHEY and CDR2 SMNVEV (reference sequence). This CDR3 is 15 amino acids long. V lost 0 bases to trimming and J lost 5 bases, with 13 bases between them. The CDR3 DNA sequence: TGTGCCAGCAGTTTATCTCCGGGGGCGAGGACTGAAGCTTTCTTT. As protein: CASSLSPGARTEAFF.

This chain uses TRBV4-2 with TRBJ1-2; no clear D. The ends were cut back, 4 bases at V and 6 bases at J, with 15 bases in the middle. Germline V gene lookup returns CDR1 LGHNA and CDR2 YNFKEQ. The CDR3 runs to 14 residues. The CDR3 coding sequence is TGTGCCAGCAGCCCACCTTTAACCACGAATGGCTACACCTTC. Translated: CASSPPLTTNGYTF.

This chain joins TRBV5-1 and TRBJ2-5; TRBD2 matches at 8 bases. The trim removed 4 bases at V and 5 bases at J, leaving 10 bases unmatched. CDR1 and CDR2 from the germline V gene are SGHRS and YFSETQ. The CDR3 is 15 amino acids. In DNA, the CDR3 is TGCGCCAGCAGCATGGGGACTAGGCGGGAGGAGACCCAGTACTTC. Translated: CASSMGTRREETQYF. The full variable domain, its missing parts supplied by reference TRBV5-1 and TRBJ2-5, is KAGVTQTPRYLIKTRGQQVTLSCSPISGHRSVSWYQQTPGQGLQFLFEYFSETQRNKGNFPGRFSGRQFSNSRSEMNVSTLELGDSALYLCASSMGTRREETQYFGPGTRLLVL.

This clone was seen only a few times. The chain couples TRBV5-8 to TRBJ1-1; D unresolved. V was trimmed by 0 bases and J by 3 bases, leaving 6 bases between them. The germline V gene has CDR1 SGHTS and CDR2 YDEGEE. The length of the CDR3 is 13 residues. The CDR3 nucleotides read TGTGCCAGCAGCTTGGACCGTCACACTGAAGCTTTCTTT. It is translated as CASSLDRHTEAFF.

The chain employs TRBV7-2 and TRBJ2-7; D might be TRBD2 (6 bases). From germline, CDR1 is SGHTA and CDR2 FQGNSA. The CDR3 contains 14 residues. V was pared by 1 base and J by 2 bases, with 9 bases between. The CDR3 bases are TGTGCCAGCAGCTTAGGCGGGGAGGCCTACGAGCAGTACTTC. It specifies CASSLGGEAYEQYF.

The rearrangement links TRBV18 to TRBJ1-4, with no clear D. CDR3 length equals 13 residues. Germline CDR1 is KGHSH and CDR2 is LQKENI. V lost 6 bases and J 7 bases, leaving 12 bases between the germline ends. This CDR3 is CASSSQWTEKLFF. The CDR3 nucleotides read TGTGCCAGCTCGTCGCAGTGGACTGAAAAACTGTTTTTT.

The sample holds one count of this clone. The J gene is TRBJ1-2, the V gene TRBV4-2, with a tentative D call TRBD1 (5 bases). Deletions cut 8 bases from V and 6 bases from J, with 13 bases between. Germline CDR1 LGHNA, CDR2 YNFKEQ. The CDR3 spans 12 residues. CDR3 protein: CASGPIGDGYTF. The CDR3, as DNA: TGTGCCAGCGGGCCGATAGGGGATGGCTACACCTTC.

CDR3 bases: TGTGCCAGTTTAGCGGGAGGCCTAGGCTCTGGGGCCAACGTCCTGACTTTC. Translation gives CASLAGGLGSGANVLTF. The rearrangement links TRBV19 to TRBJ2-6, with 10 bases identical to TRBD2. The germline V gene has CDR1 LNHDA and CDR2 SQIVND (reference sequence). This CDR3 has 17 amino acids. J lost 0 bases, V lost 8 bases, and 7 bases had no gene match.

The chain uses TRBV11-2 and TRBJ2-1; D remains unclear. The CDR3 loop spans 14 amino acids. Between the trimmed V and J ends, which lost 0 bases and 6 bases, there was a span of 9 bases. Germline assignment: CDR1 SGHAT and CDR2 FQNNGV. The CDR3 DNA reads as TGTGCCAGCAGCTTAGATATGCTCCTCAATGAGCAGTTCTTC. This codes for CASSLDMLLNEQFF.

This chain uses TRBV5-8 with TRBJ1-4; D is uncertain. Trimming left V 7 bases short and J 8 bases short, with 24 bases between. CDR1 is SGHTS and CDR2 is YDEGEE in the germline V gene. This CDR3 has 16 residues. CDR3 region: CASAPLTGALGEKLFF. The DNA for the CDR3 is TGTGCCAGCGCTCCCTTGACTGGTGCCCTTGGGGAAAAACTGTTTTTT.

V is TRBV2 and J is TRBJ1-6; D is uncertain. Trimming removed 0 bases at V and 9 bases at J, with 12 bases between. The CDR3 is 15 amino acids. In germline, CDR1 is SNHLY, CDR2 FYNNEI. CDR3 protein: CASSEAANPGSPLHF. In nucleotides, the CDR3 is TGTGCCAGCAGTGAAGCAGCAAACCCCGGTTCACCCCTCCACTTT.

CDR3 DNA: TGCGCCAGCAGCCGGGAGTCTGTCGGGGAGCTGTTTTTT. This translates into CASSRESVGELFF. The V and J genes are TRBV4-1 and TRBJ2-2; a weak D match, TRBD2 (5 bases). V lost 4 bases to trimming and J lost 7 bases, with 10 bases between them. The V gene's germline CDR1 is MGHRA and CDR2 YSYEKL. The length of the CDR3 is 13 residues.

CDR3 region: CASSQDRRQFYEQYF. In DNA, the CDR3 is TGCGCCAGCAGCCAAGATCGGCGGCAGTTCTACGAGCAGTACTTC. V gene TRBV4-3 combines with J gene TRBJ2-7; D not certain. CDR3 length equals 15 residues. CDR1 is LGHNA, CDR2 YSLEER, per germline. Trimming removed 0 bases at V and 3 bases at J, with 12 bases between.

The V call is TRBV6-5, the J call TRBJ2-1; TRBD2 aligns across 13 bases. Germline values: CDR1 MNHEY, CDR2 SVGAGI. V lost 6 bases, J lost 7 bases, and 6 bases stayed unmatched. This CDR3 is 15 amino acids long. The CDR3 protein is CASSFTSGGANEQFF. The DNA of the CDR3 is TGTGCCAGCAGCTTCACTAGCGGGGGGGCAAATGAGCAGTTCTTC.

This chain uses TRBV18 with TRBJ1-6; D remains ambiguous. Germline CDR1 KGHSH, CDR2 LQKENI. V lost 2 bases and J lost 7, with 12 bases in between. This CDR3 has 15 amino acids. The chain's CDR3 is CASSPKGQPNSPLHF. The CDR3 DNA reads TGTGCCAGCTCACCAAAAGGCCAGCCAAATTCACCCCTCCACTTT.

The V call is TRBV3-1 (or the pseudogene TRBV3-2), the J call TRBJ2-1; D is possibly TRBD2 (7 bases). CDR3 length equals 16 residues. Trimming left V 4 bases short and J 0 bases short, with 13 bases between. Germline CDR1 LGHDT, CDR2 YNNKEL (reference sequence). The CDR3 loop reads CASSRPGGSSYNEQFF. The CDR3 coding sequence is TGTGCCAGCAGCCGCCCGGGGGGCAGCTCCTACAATGAGCAGTTCTTC.

V usage is TRBV3-1 (or the pseudogene TRBV3-2) and J usage is TRBJ2-1; D possibly corresponds to TRBD2 (5 bases). The CDR3 is 15 amino acids. Germline V CDR1 and CDR2: LGHDT, YNNKEL (reference sequence). V was pared by 8 bases and J by 1 base, with 15 bases between. CDR3 amino acids: CASAAASSSYNEQFF. For the CDR3, the DNA is TGTGCCAGCGCCGCGGCTAGCTCGTCCTACAATGAGCAGTTCTTC.

The V and J genes are TRBV2 and TRBJ1-2, with no clear D. The CDR3 extends over 14 amino acids. The V end was cut by 7 bases, the J end by 7 bases, with 19 bases between. The germline gives CDR1 SNHLY, CDR2 FYNNEI. The CDR3 here is CASKGFAVTGGYTF. CDR3 nucleotides: TGTGCCAGCAAGGGATTCGCCGTCACGGGTGGCTACACCTTC.

This clone was seen once. The chain carries TRBV2 and TRBJ2-1; TRBD1 might be the D (6 bases). CDR1 is SNHLY and CDR2 is FYNNEI in the germline V gene. Trimming removed 6 bases from V and 8 bases from J, with 14 bases in between. CDR3 length: 13 residues. The DNA of the CDR3 is TGTGCCAGCAGGGTTTTGACAGGCGATGAGCAGTTCTTC. It codes for CASRVLTGDEQFF.

V and J are TRBV5-1 and TRBJ1-6, with unresolved D. The CDR3 spans 12 residues. With 4 bases removed from V and 16 bases from J, the gap between germline ends came to 15 bases. Germline V lookup: CDR1 SGHRS, CDR2 YFSETQ. The CDR3 protein is CASSLPSAKLHF. The CDR3 nucleotides are TGCGCCAGCAGCCTCCCCTCTGCAAAGCTCCACTTT.

This clone was seen a single time. The chain recombines TRBV3-1 (or the pseudogene TRBV3-2) with TRBJ2-3; D perhaps matches TRBD1 (6 bases). Germline assignment: CDR1 LGHDT and CDR2 YNNKEL (reference sequence). Deletions cut 1 base from V and 4 bases from J, with 12 bases between. CDR3 size: 15 residues. The CDR3 nucleotides read TGTGCCAGCAGCCAAGGCAGGGGTTGGCCAGATACGCAGTATTTT. It translates to CASSQGRGWPDTQYF.

The chain links TRBV3-1 (or the pseudogene TRBV3-2) to TRBJ1-2; unclear D gene. With 0 bases removed from V and 2 bases from J, the gap between germline ends came to 13 bases. The CDR3 is 16 residues long. Germline CDR1 reads LGHDT; CDR2 reads YNNKEL (reference sequence). The CDR3, as DNA: TGTGCCAGCAGCCAAGATTCAGGCCCCAAGAACTATGGCTACACCTTC. Translated: CASSQDSGPKNYGYTF.